Presented here are 10 T cell receptor beta chains from one specimen sequenced in a study of cytomegalovirus exposure and HLA in healthy donors (dated by TCRdb to about 2017). The receptor library was made with the immunoSEQ multiplex PCR assay. A mixture of 60 forward primers for TCR Vbeta segments and 13 reverse primers for TCR Jbeta segments was used in the multiplex PCR. TCRdb provides this immuneACCESS table in a form limited to in-frame rearrangements. Some clones are lacking; in checked studies, under half of them reflect an unresolved V gene, and why the rest are absent is not known. This sample is represented by 100,000 to 150,000 clones; about four fifths of them were singletons. Of the sample, about 0.7% falls within the top ten clones. The sequenced sample was PBMCs. These receptors all stem from a man aged 18-30 years in good health and CMV-seronegative.

This chain uses TRBV10-3 with TRBJ1-1; D call uncertain. CDR1 and CDR2 (germline): ENHRY, SYGVKD. The V end lost 6 bases, the J end lost 5 bases, and 10 bases lay between the germline ends. There are 12 residues in the CDR3. The CDR3 nucleotides read TGTGCCATCAGCGAAGACATAACTGAAGCTTTCTTT. It codes for CAISEDITEAFF.

This clone appeared a few times. The V and J genes are TRBV7-2 and TRBJ2-7; D ambiguous. Germline CDR1 SGHTA, CDR2 FQGNSA. Trimming stripped 1 base from V and 7 bases from J, with 14 bases between. The CDR3 has 14 amino acids. The CDR3 region has the DNA TGTGCCAGCAGCTTAGTGTCCGGGTTCGAGGAGCAGTACTTC. Its protein product is CASSLVSGFEEQYF.

The rearrangement links TRBV19 to TRBJ1-3, with 11 positions matching TRBD1. Germline CDR1 reads LNHDA; CDR2 reads SQIVND (reference sequence). With 10 bases clipped from V and 0 bases from J, the junction kept 17 bases outside the gene matches. CDR3 length: 19 residues. The DNA for the CDR3 is TGTGCCACTCGAGACGGGACAGGGGGTCGAACCCTCTCTGGAAACACCATATATTTT. This sequence encodes CATRDGTGGRTLSGNTIYF.

This chain connects TRBV6-5 to TRBJ2-7, with a weak D call TRBD1 (5 bases). This CDR3 spans 13 amino acids. Deletions cut 6 bases from V and 6 bases from J, with 15 bases between. Germline-derived CDR1 and CDR2 are MNHEY and SVGAGI. The CDR3 bases are TGTGCCAGCAGCTTCGGACCACAGGTCGAGCAGTACTTC. Protein product: CASSFGPQVEQYF.

The chain uses TRBV6-5 and TRBJ2-7; TRBD2 agrees at 8 bases. This CDR3 comprises 15 residues. The germline CDR1 and CDR2 sequences are MNHEY and SVGAGI. The ends lost 1 base at V and 5 bases at J; junction bases unmatched: 7. This CDR3 reads CASSYWRGENNEQYF. CDR3 nucleotide sequence: TGTGCCAGCAGTTACTGGCGGGGGGAAAACAACGAGCAGTACTTC.

The V gene is TRBV19, the J gene TRBJ1-1; D uncertain. Per germline, CDR1 LNHDA and CDR2 SQIVND (reference sequence). This CDR3 is 16 amino acids long. Trimming stripped 5 bases from V and 0 bases from J, with 16 bases between. For the CDR3, the DNA is TGTGCCAGTAGTCCTCACTCGGGTAGTGTGAACACTGAAGCTTTCTTT. Protein sequence: CASSPHSGSVNTEAFF.

The chain employs TRBV10-3 and TRBJ1-3; a weak D match, TRBD1 (5 bases). The germline V gene encodes CDR1 ENHRY and CDR2 SYGVKD. Trimming shortened V by 6 bases and J by 1 base, and 10 bases separated the two germline ends. This CDR3 region has 14 residues. CDR3 bases: TGTGCCATCAGCCAGGGTTTGTCTGGAAACACCATATATTTT. Its translation: CAISQGLSGNTIYF.

The chain uses TRBV18 and TRBJ1-6, with 10 bases aligning to TRBD1. Germline values: CDR1 KGHSH, CDR2 LQKENI. V shed 4 bases and J 4 bases; nucleotides not matched to a gene: 10. The CDR3 consists of 18 residues. In nucleotides, the CDR3 is TGTGCCAGCTCACGACCTAAGGGACAGGGGTCATATAATTCACCCCTCCACTTT. Residues: CASSRPKGQGSYNSPLHF.

The rearrangement links TRBV7-9 to TRBJ1-1; no clear D gene. Trimming removed 5 bases at V and 1 base at J, with 8 bases between. The CDR3 contains 13 residues. Looked up from germline, CDR1 is SEHNR and CDR2 is FQNEAQ (reference sequence). The CDR3 sequence is CASSQEGNTEAFF. The CDR3 DNA follows: TGTGCCAGCAGCCAGGAGGGGAACACTGAAGCTTTCTTT.

The chain joins TRBV19 to TRBJ2-7; 9 nucleotides line up with TRBD2. V lost 3 bases and J lost 4; bases outside the gene matches: 4. Germline V gives CDR1 LNHDA, CDR2 SQIVND (reference sequence). The CDR3 consists of 14 residues. The CDR3 is CASSMGSGGYEQYF. As DNA, the CDR3 is TGTGCCAGTAGTATGGGTAGCGGGGGATACGAGCAGTACTTC.